Listed below are T cell receptor beta chains from one sample, sequenced in a study of cytomegalovirus exposure and HLA in healthy donors. TCRdb's table, derived via immunoSEQ multiplex PCR, lists solely in-frame clones and lacks some. The sample consists of a few hundred thousand clones, over 75% of them appearing once. The sample taken for sequencing was PBMCs. The source is a man aged 30 to 39 in good health and CMV-seronegative. Each CDR3 is given with its conserved first and last residue. The order of the fields is V gene, clone size, J gene, D gene, CDR3 protein, CDR3 DNA. A D gene is named only where the DNA matches it firmly. Clone sizes are given selectively: once, few, many, or a class where the clone is expanded.

>TRBV10-2|.|TRBJ1-5|.
CASRGWEGNQPQHF
TGCGCCAGCAGAGGTTGGGAGGGGAATCAGCCCCAGCATTTT
>TRBV11-2|.|TRBJ2-5|.
CASRKIQETQYF
TGTGCCAGCAGAAAAATACAAGAGACCCAGTACTTC
>TRBV6-5|.|TRBJ1-2|.
CASSYSTGTYGYTF
TGTGCCAGCAGTTACTCTACAGGGACCTATGGCTACACCTTC
>TRBV6-5|.|TRBJ1-1|TRBD1
CASRGQGETEAFF
TGTGCCAGCAGGGGACAGGGGGAAACTGAAGCTTTCTTT
>TRBV7-8|.|TRBJ2-3|.
CASSLMMGYTDTQYF
TGTGCCAGCAGCTTAATGATGGGCTATACAGATACGCAGTATTTT
>TRBV30|few|TRBJ1-5|.
CAWSEEQSSQPQHF
TGTGCCTGGAGTGAGGAGCAATCCAGTCAGCCCCAGCATTTT
>TRBV5-4|.|TRBJ2-1|.
CASSLDLVSPYNEQFF
TGTGCCAGCAGCTTGGATCTAGTTAGTCCCTACAATGAGCAGTTCTTC
>TRBV27|.|TRBJ2-7|.
CASSLYRSSYEQYF
TGTGCCAGCAGTTTATACAGGAGCTCCTACGAGCAGTACTTC
>TRBV25-1|.|TRBJ1-6|TRBD1
CASSEFRTGGSHSLHF
TGTGCCAGCAGTGAATTTCGGACAGGTGGTTCCCATTCCCTCCACTTT
>TRBV6-5|.|TRBJ2-1|TRBD2
CASRRSSGALSEQFF
TGTGCCAGCAGACGATCTAGCGGGGCTTTGAGTGAGCAGTTCTTC
>TRBV25-1|.|TRBJ1-2|TRBD1
CASSETKGAANYGYTF
TGTGCCAGCAGTGAGACTAAGGGGGCAGCTAACTATGGCTACACCTTC
>TRBV5-1|.|TRBJ2-3|TRBD2
CASSLPSGGGTDTQYF
TGCGCCAGCAGCCTGCCTAGCGGGGGAGGCACAGATACGCAGTATTTT
>TRBV19|.|TRBJ1-5|.
CASSIGPGRDQPQHF
TGTGCCAGTAGTATAGGGCCGGGGAGGGACCAGCCCCAGCATTTT
>TRBV12-5|.|TRBJ1-5|.
CASGRSGGGNQPQHF
TGTGCTAGTGGACGATCGGGTGGTGGCAATCAGCCCCAGCATTTT
>TRBV27|.|TRBJ2-1|.
CASSLPGLTNEQFF
TGTGCCAGCAGTTTACCCGGACTCACCAATGAGCAGTTCTTC
>TRBV11-3|.|TRBJ2-7|.
CASSLDRSEQYF
TGTGCCAGCAGCTTAGATCGTAGCGAGCAGTACTTC
>TRBV4-1|.|TRBJ2-1|TRBD1
CASSLQGQGYNEQFF
TGCGCCAGCAGCCTACAGGGACAGGGATACAATGAGCAGTTCTTC
>TRBV4-3|.|TRBJ2-7|.
CASSQDQTAYEQYF
TGCGCCAGCAGCCAAGATCAAACAGCCTACGAGCAGTACTTC